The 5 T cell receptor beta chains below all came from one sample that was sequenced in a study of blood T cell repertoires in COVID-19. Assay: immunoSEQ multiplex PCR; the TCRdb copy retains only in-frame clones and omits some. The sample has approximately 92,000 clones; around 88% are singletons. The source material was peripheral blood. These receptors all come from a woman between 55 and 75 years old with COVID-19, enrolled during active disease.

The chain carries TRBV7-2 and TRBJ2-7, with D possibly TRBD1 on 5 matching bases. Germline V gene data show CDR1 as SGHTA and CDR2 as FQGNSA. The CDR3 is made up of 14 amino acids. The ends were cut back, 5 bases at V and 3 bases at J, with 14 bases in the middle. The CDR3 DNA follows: TGTGCCAGCAGCCCACCTCTAGGGGTCTACGAGCAGTACTTC. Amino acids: CASSPPLGVYEQYF.

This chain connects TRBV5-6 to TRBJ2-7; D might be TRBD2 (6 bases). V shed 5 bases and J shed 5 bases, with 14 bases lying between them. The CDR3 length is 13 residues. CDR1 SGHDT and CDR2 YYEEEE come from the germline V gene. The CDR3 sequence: CASSVGTLHEQYF. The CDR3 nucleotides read TGTGCCAGCAGTGTCGGGACTCTCCACGAGCAGTACTTC.

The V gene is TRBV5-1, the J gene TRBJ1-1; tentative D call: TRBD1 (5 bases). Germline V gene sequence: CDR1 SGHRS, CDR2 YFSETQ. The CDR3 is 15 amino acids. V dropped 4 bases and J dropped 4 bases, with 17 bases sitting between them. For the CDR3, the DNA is TGCGCCAGCAGCCCGGGGGGAGACAGATCCACTGAAGCTTTCTTT. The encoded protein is CASSPGGDRSTEAFF.

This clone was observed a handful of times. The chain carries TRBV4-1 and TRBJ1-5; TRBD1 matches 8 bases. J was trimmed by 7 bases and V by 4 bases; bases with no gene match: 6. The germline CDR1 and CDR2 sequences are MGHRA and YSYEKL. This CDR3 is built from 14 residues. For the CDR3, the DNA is TGCGCCAGCAGCCCTTGGGGACAGGCCCAGCCCCAGCATTTT. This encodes CASSPWGQAQPQHF.

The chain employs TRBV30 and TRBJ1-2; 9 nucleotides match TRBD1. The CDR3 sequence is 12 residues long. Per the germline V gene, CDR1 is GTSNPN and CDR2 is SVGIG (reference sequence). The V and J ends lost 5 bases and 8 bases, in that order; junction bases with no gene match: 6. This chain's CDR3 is CAWSRQGGGYTF. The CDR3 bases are TGTGCCTGGTCCCGACAGGGGGGAGGCTACACCTTC.